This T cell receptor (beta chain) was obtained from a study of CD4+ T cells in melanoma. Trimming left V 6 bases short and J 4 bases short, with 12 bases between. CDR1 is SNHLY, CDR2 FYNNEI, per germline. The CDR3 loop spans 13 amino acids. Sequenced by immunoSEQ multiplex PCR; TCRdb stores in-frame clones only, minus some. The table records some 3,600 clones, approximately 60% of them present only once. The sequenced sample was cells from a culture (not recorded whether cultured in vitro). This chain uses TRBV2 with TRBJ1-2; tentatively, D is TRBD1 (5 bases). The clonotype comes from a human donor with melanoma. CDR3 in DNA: TGTGCCAGCAGCCCGGGACCCCTCTATGGCTACACCTTC. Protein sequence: CASSPGPLYGYTF.